Reported below is one TCR beta chain. Sequencing used immunoSEQ multiplex PCR; TCRdb keeps in-frame clones, though not all of them. Among approximately 59,000 clones, approximately 89% were seen once, and the ten largest hold less than 1.5%. The data belong to a study of T cell changes during pregnancy in multiple sclerosis. CDR1 and CDR2 from the germline V gene are SEHNR and FQNEAQ (reference sequence). The CDR3 has 12 residues. The V end was cut by 8 bases, the J end by 4 bases, with 11 bases between. The sample in question was peripheral blood, obtained in the third trimester of pregnancy. The chain carries TRBV7-9 and TRBJ2-5; D might be TRBD1 (6 bases). This TCR was recovered from a female donor in good health, enrolled as a control in a pregnancy study. This CDR3 is CASSQGRETQYF. The CDR3, as DNA: TGTGCCAGCTCCCAGGGGCGAGAGACCCAGTACTTC. Combining the CDR3 with reference TRBV7-9 and TRBJ2-5 gives the whole variable domain DTGVSQNPRHKITKRGQNVTFRCDPISEHNRLYWYRQTLGQGPEFLTYFQNEAQLEKSRLLSDRFSAERPKGSFSTLEIQRTEQGDSAMYLCASSQGRETQYFGPGTRLLVL.